The rows below give T cell receptor beta chains drawn from one sample of a study of tumor and adjacent non-tumor tissue in lung cancer. TCRdb ran MiXCR on the multiplex PCR reads and lists one entry per CDR3 protein. The table records some 200,000 distinct CDR3 sequences, 71% of them present only once. The sequencing input was lung tumor tissue. The receptors were gathered from a man aged 55-75 years with non-small cell lung cancer. CDR3s include the opening cysteine and the closing phenylalanine or tryptophan. A D gene is named only where the DNA matches it firmly. Where a row states a size, it is once, few, many or the class of an expanded clone; other rows omit it.

j_call clone_size d_call v_call cdr3_aa cdr3_nt
TRBJ1-2 once - TRBV20-1 CGAGPWGRNGYTF TGCGGTGCTGGCCCATGGGGGCGAAATGGCTACACCTTC
TRBJ1-1 - - TRBV18 CASSPGMNTEAFF TGTGCCAGCTCACCAGGGATGAACACTGAAGCTTTCTTT
TRBJ1-4 many - TRBV5-1 CASGVATNEKLFF TGCGCCAGCGGCGTCGCAACTAATGAAAAACTGTTTTTT
TRBJ2-7 once TRBD1 TRBV6-5 CASTLGTGHSYVQYF TGTGCCAGCACCCTCGGGACAGGGCATTCCTACGTGCAGTACTTC
TRBJ2-7 many TRBD1 TRBV6-5 CASSEFGTGVGEQYF TGTGCCAGCAGTGAGTTCGGGACAGGGGTAGGAGAGCAGTACTTC
TRBJ2-1 - - TRBV28 CACSSSGGNEQFF TGTGCCTGCAGTTCTTCAGGAGGCAATGAGCAGTTCTTC
TRBJ1-2 - - TRBV11-3 CARSPQLDSGYTF TGTGCCCGCAGCCCTCAGCTGGATTCTGGCTACACCTTC
TRBJ1-1 many - TRBV11-3 CASSLMGRGPEAFF TGTGCCAGCAGCTTAATGGGGAGAGGGCCTGAAGCTTTCTTT
TRBJ1-5 - - TRBV5-6 CASSLEGPGTQPQHF TGTGCCAGCAGCTTGGAGGGGCCAGGAACACAGCCCCAGCATTTC
TRBJ2-7 - - TRBV11-2 CASNLGFSSYEQYF TGTGCCAGCAACTTAGGTTTCAGCTCCTACGAGCAGTACTTC
TRBJ2-1 many TRBD2 TRBV20-1 CSARTPGLVNEQFF TGCAGTGCTAGGACACCGGGACTAGTTAATGAGCAGTTCTTC
TRBJ2-7 many - TRBV11-2 CASSLDLGEQYF TGTGCCAGCAGCTTAGATCTGGGTGAGCAGTACTTC
TRBJ2-5 few - TRBV29-1 CSVRSGEETQYF TGCAGCGTCCGTAGTGGGGAAGAGACCCAGTACTTC
TRBJ1-2 - - TRBV6-6 CASSVLGVGGYTF TGTGCCAGCAGTGTCCTGGGGGTGGGGGGCTACACCTTC
TRBJ2-3 - TRBD1 TRBV29-1 CSVNRDRGTDTQYF TGCAGCGTTAACCGGGACAGGGGCACAGATACGCAGTATTTT
TRBJ2-2 once - TRBV15 CATNRESGDAGDLFF TGTGCCACCAACAGAGAATCGGGGGATGCCGGGGATCTGTTTTTT
TRBJ2-3 few TRBD2 TRBV5-5 CASSLHPIAGGTDTQYF TGTGCCAGCAGCTTGCATCCTATAGCGGGGGGGACAGATACGCAGTATTTT
TRBJ2-3 - TRBD2 TRBV29-1 CSAQRLAAVTDMEDF TGCAGCGCCCAACGTCTAGCGGCCGTCACAGATATGGAGGATTTT
TRBJ2-1 - - TRBV4-1 CASSQDHRTAYNEQFF TGCGCCAGCAGCCAAGATCACCGGACAGCATACAATGAGCAGTTCTTC
TRBJ2-5 once - TRBV11-3 CASSAGQRDPTQETQYF TGTGCCAGCAGTGCCGGACAGCGAGACCCTACACAAGAGACCCAGTACTTT
TRBJ2-1 - TRBD1 TRBV11-3 CVSSRRTGVKEQFF TGTGTCAGCAGCCGGAGGACAGGGGTGAAAGAGCAGTTCTTC
TRBJ2-2 - - TRBV29-1 CSAIGTLNTGELFF TGCAGCGCGATCGGGACACTGAACACCGGGGAGCTGTTTTTT
TRBJ1-2 - TRBD1 TRBV6-2/TRBV6-3 CDNSFGQGYYGYTF TGTGACAACAGTTTCGGACAGGGCTACTATGGCTACACCTTC
TRBJ2-1 - - TRBV20-1 CSANLSGLYNEQFF TGCAGTGCTAACCTTAGCGGATTATACAATGAGCAGTTCTTC
TRBJ1-2 - - TRBV6-5 CASNYQGQFHTF TGTGCCAGCAATTACCAAGGACAGTTTCACACCTTC
TRBJ2-7 - - TRBV11-3 CTSSLVSGVGYEQYF TGTACCAGCAGCTTAGTATCGGGGGTTGGTTACGAGCAGTACTTC
TRBJ2-1 - - TRBV11-2 CASISALYNEQFF TGTGCCAGCATCTCTGCACTTTACAATGAGCAGTTTTTC
TRBJ2-1 few TRBD2 TRBV20-1 CSASGGSSYNEQFF TGCAGTGCAAGCGGGGGAAGCTCCTACAATGAGCAGTTCTTC
TRBJ1-5 - - TRBV12-3/TRBV12-4 CASNPGTGSNQSQHF TGTGCCAGCAATCCCGGGACCGGAAGCAATCAGTCCCAGCATTTT
TRBJ2-1 once TRBD2 TRBV20-1 CSVTDFGTSAYSEQSF TGCAGTGTTACAGATTTTGGGACTAGCGCTTACAGTGAGCAGTCCTTC
TRBJ2-7 - - TRBV4-2 CASSQGTATYEQYF TGTGCCAGCAGCCAGGGTACGGCTACCTACGAGCAGTACTTC
TRBJ2-7 many - TRBV11-2 CASTILGREQYF TGTGCCAGCACCATATTAGGTCGCGAGCAGTACTTC
TRBJ1-5 - - TRBV11-2 CASSLEGNSNQPQNF TGTGCCAGCAGCTTAGAAGGAAACAGTAATCAGCCCCAGAATTTT
TRBJ2-5 few TRBD1 TRBV10-1 CASSAGGLQETQYF TGCGCCAGCAGCGCAGGGGGCCTACAAGAGACCCAGTACTTC
TRBJ2-7 - - TRBV11-1 CGSRVGSLEQHF TGTGGCAGCAGGGTTGGAAGTTTGGAGCAGCATTTC
TRBJ1-4 - - TRBV29-1 CSVRMWQIDEKLLF TGCAGCGTTCGAATGTGGCAAATTGATGAAAAACTGTTATTT
TRBJ2-3 many TRBD1 TRBV29-1 CSVDRETDTQYF TGCAGCGTGGACAGGGAGACAGATACGCAGTATTTT
TRBJ2-2 - TRBD2 TRBV11-2 CASSLPRRSGRAPGELFF TGTGCCAGCAGCTTACCGCGGCGAAGCGGGAGGGCCCCCGGGGAGCTGTTTTTT
TRBJ1-1 - - TRBV20-1 CGAERGGQTEDSF TGCGGTGCTGAGAGGGGGGGGCAAACTGAAGATTCCTTT
TRBJ1-2 - - TRBV28 CASSSPPGDTGGYTF TGTGCCAGCAGTTCGCCCCCGGGGGATACAGGGGGCTACACCTTC
TRBJ2-7 - - TRBV20-1 CNARDPSGIYELYF TGCAATGCTAGAGACCCCTCAGGGATCTACGAGCTGTACTTC
TRBJ2-6 - TRBD1 TRBV11-2 CASNLSIGTGGAGANVLTF TGTGCCAGCAACTTATCGATCGGGACAGGGGGCGCGGGGGCCAACGTCCTCACTTTC
TRBJ2-2 - - TRBV5-4 CASNLDGQRQTNTGELFF TGTGCCAGCAACTTGGATGGTCAGCGGCAAACGAACACCGGGGAACTGTTTTTT
TRBJ2-5 - TRBD2 TRBV20-1 CSARGLRIAGVSETQYF TGTAGTGCTAGAGGTCTACGCATTGCGGGAGTCTCAGAGACCCAGTACTTC
TRBJ2-5 - - TRBV4-1 CASSQRLQGETQYF TGCGCCAGCAGCCAACGTCTTCAGGGGGAGACCCAGTACTTC
TRBJ1-2 - TRBD1 TRBV25-1 CATSGPGQGYGYTF TGTGCCACCAGTGGACCGGGACAGGGCTATGGCTACACCTTC
TRBJ2-1 many - TRBV6-2/TRBV6-3 CASSPDFRNEQFF TGTGCCAGCAGTCCGGACTTCCGCAATGAGCAGTTCTTC
TRBJ1-1 - - TRBV7-9 CASSPYGTRTPKPFF TGTGCCAGCAGCCCGTACGGGACAAGGACTCCAAAACCTTTCTTT
TRBJ1-3 - TRBD1 TRBV20-1 CSALGDREANTIYF TGCAGTGCTCTGGGAGACAGGGAGGCAAACACCATATATTTT
TRBJ2-2 - TRBD2 TRBV4-2 CASSHLGAGGNTGELCF TGTGCCAGCAGCCACCTTGGGGCGGGGGGTAACACCGGGGAGCTGTGTTTT
TRBJ1-2 - TRBD1 TRBV10-2 CASSESQGDYGYTF TGCGCCAGCAGTGAATCGCAGGGGGACTATGGCTACACCTTC
TRBJ1-1 - - TRBV6-2/TRBV6-3 CAGRLSGPRAAEAFF TGTGCCGGCAGGCTATCGGGACCACGAGCGGCTGAAGCTTTCTTT
TRBJ2-2 - - TRBV12-3/TRBV12-4 CASSPTIADTAELFF TGTGCCAGCAGTCCCACCATTGCGGACACCGCGGAGCTGTTTTTT
TRBJ2-5 - - TRBV3-1 CTSSQPAGTMGETQYF TGTACCAGCAGCCAGCCCGCCGGGACAATGGGGGAGACCCAGTACTTC
TRBJ1-5 - - TRBV6-5 CASSYGWSGQPQHF TGTGCCAGTAGTTACGGGTGGTCAGGGCAGCCCCAGCATTTT
TRBJ2-7 - - TRBV11-2 CTSSLFGRPYEQYF TGTACCAGCAGCTTATTCGGGCGACCCTACGAGCAGTACTTC
TRBJ2-1 - - TRBV5-4 CASSAYRVGGYNELFF TGTGCCAGCAGCGCCTACAGGGTGGGAGGTTACAATGAGCTGTTCTTC
TRBJ2-1 once TRBD2 TRBV20-1 CGAGPPGGPDEQLF TGCGGTGCCGGCCCCCCGGGGGGGCCCGATGAGCAGTTATTC